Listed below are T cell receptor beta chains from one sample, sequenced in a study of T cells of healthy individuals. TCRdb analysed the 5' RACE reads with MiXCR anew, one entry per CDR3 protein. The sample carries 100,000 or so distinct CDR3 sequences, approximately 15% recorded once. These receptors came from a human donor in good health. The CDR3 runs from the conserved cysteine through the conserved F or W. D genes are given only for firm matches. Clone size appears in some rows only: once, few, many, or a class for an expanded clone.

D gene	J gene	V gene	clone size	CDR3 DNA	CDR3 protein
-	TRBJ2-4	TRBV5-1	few	TGCGCCAGCAGCTCGGAGACCTTAAACATTCAGTACTTC	CASSSETLNIQYF
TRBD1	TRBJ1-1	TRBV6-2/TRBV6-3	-	TGTGCCAGCAGTCCACGACAGGGCGCCACTGAAGCTTTCTTT	CASSPRQGATEAFF
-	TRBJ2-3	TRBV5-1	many	TGCGCCAGCAGTGGCGACAACACAGATACGCAGTATTTT	CASSGDNTDTQYF
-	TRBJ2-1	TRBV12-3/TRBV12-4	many	TGTGCCAGCAGCTCCGAGAATGAGCAGTTCTTC	CASSSENEQFF
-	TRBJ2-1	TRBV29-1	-	TGCAGCGTTGAAGTACGGGAGCTTGAGCAGTTCTTC	CSVEVRELEQFF
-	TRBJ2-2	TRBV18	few	TGTGCCAGCTCACCAAGTAGACAGCCGACCACCGGGGAGCTGTTTTTT	CASSPSRQPTTGELFF
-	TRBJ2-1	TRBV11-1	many	TGTGCCAGCAGCTTAGTTCCAGGGGGGGACAATGAGCAGTTCTTC	CASSLVPGGDNEQFF
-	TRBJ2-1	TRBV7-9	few	TGTGCCAGCAGCTTAAGTCAGGGAACCTACAATGAGCAGTTCTTC	CASSLSQGTYNEQFF
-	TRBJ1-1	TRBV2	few	TGTGCCAGCAGTGGCGGCAGGGAGAACACTGAAGCTTTCTTT	CASSGGRENTEAFF
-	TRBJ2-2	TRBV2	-	TGTGCCAGCAGTGAAACAGGGACGCGCACCGGGGAGCTGTTTTTT	CASSETGTRTGELFF
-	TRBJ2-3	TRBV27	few	TGTGCCAGCAGTTTATGGTTTGGGGCCTCCACAGATACGCAGTATTTT	CASSLWFGASTDTQYF
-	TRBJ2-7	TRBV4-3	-	TGCGCCAGCAGCCAAGATGCAGAGGGCACTTTCTCCTACGAGCAGTACTTC	CASSQDAEGTFSYEQYF
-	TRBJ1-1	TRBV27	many	TGTGCCAGCAGTGATTACACTGAAGCTTTCTTT	CASSDYTEAFF
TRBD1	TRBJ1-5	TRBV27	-	TGTGCCAGCAGTTCCTCCGGGACAGGGGGCCTGGTTAGCAATCAGCCCCAGCATTTT	CASSSSGTGGLVSNQPQHF
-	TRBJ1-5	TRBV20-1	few	TGCAGTGCTTCCCGACAGGTTAGCAATCAGCCCCAGCATTTT	CSASRQVSNQPQHF
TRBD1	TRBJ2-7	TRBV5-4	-	TGTGCCAGCAATATCGACAGGGGAGCCTCCTACGAGCAGTACTTC	CASNIDRGASYEQYF
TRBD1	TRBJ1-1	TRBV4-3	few	TGCGCCAGCAGCCCAAGCGGACAGGGATACACTGAAGCTTTCTTT	CASSPSGQGYTEAFF
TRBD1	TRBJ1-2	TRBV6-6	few	TGTGCCAGCACAAATAGGGGACAGGGGATTACTAACTATGGCTACACCTTC	CASTNRGQGITNYGYTF
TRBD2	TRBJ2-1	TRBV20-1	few	TGCAGTGCTAGAGGTCTCAGCGGGGGGGGGAATGAGCAGTTCTTC	CSARGLSGGGNEQFF
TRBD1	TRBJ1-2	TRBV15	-	TGTGCCACCAGTGGACAGGGCAGCTATGGCTACACCTTC	CATSGQGSYGYTF
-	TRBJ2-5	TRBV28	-	TGTGCCAGCAGTCCTATTCGGGGATTACGGCAAGAGACCCAGTACTTC	CASSPIRGLRQETQYF
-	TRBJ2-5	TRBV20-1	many	TGCAGTGCTAGAGGGGCCATTCCTCAAGAGACCCAGTACTTC	CSARGAIPQETQYF
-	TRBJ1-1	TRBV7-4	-	TGTGCCAGCAGCTTAAACAGTATGAACACTGAAGCTTTCTTT	CASSLNSMNTEAFF
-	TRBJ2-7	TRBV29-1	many	TGCAGCGTTGAATCGGACAAGGACACTCAGCAGTACTTC	CSVESDKDTQQYF
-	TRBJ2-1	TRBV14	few	TGTGCCAGCAGCCAAGTTATCTACAATGAGCAGTTCTTC	CASSQVIYNEQFF
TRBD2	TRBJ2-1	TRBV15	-	TGTGCCACCAGCAGCACTAGCGGGGGCTCCTACAATGAGCAGTTCTTC	CATSSTSGGSYNEQFF
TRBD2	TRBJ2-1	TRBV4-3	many	TGCGCCAGCAGCCAAGAGGGACTAGCGGGAGTAGATGAGCAGTTCTTC	CASSQEGLAGVDEQFF
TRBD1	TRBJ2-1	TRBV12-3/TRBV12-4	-	TGTGCCAGCAGTAGATTAGGGGGCAACGAGCAGTTCTTC	CASSRLGGNEQFF
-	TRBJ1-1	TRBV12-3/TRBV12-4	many	TGTGCCAGCAGTTTTGCGAACACTGAAGCTTTCTTT	CASSFANTEAFF
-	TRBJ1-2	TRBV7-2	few	TGTGCCAGCAGCCCCGGCATTATGAACTATGGCTACACCTTC	CASSPGIMNYGYTF
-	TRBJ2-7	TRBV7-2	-	TGTGCCAGCAGCTTAGAGTATTACGAGCAGTACTTC	CASSLEYYEQYF
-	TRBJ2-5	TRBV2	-	TGTGCCAGCAGCGGGACAAGCACCGAGGGGGAGACCCAGTACTTC	CASSGTSTEGETQYF
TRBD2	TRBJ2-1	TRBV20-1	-	TGCAGTGCTACACCCGGACTAGCGGGAGGGAGCTCCTACAATGAGCAGTTCTTC	CSATPGLAGGSSYNEQFF
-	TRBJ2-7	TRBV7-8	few	TGTGCCAGCAGCTCGAGGAGGGGGGCTGGCTACGAGCAGTACTTC	CASSSRRGAGYEQYF
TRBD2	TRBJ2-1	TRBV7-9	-	TGTGCCAGCAGCCCCTTCACTAGCGGGGGGGCGGAATACAATGAGCAGTTCTTC	CASSPFTSGGAEYNEQFF
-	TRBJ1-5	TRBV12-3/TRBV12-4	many	TGTGCCAGCAGTTTGGCGGCAGGATCATATAGCAATCAGCCCCAGCATTTT	CASSLAAGSYSNQPQHF
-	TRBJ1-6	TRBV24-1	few	TGTGCCACCAGGGGTTCGGTTGAGGGTTCACCCCTCCACTTT	CATRGSVEGSPLHF
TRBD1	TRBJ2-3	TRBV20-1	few	TGCAGTGCTAGCATCGGGACAGGGAGTGTGGGCAGCACAGATACGCAGTATTTT	CSASIGTGSVGSTDTQYF
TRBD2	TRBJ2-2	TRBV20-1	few	TGCAGTGTTTACCAGGGACTAGTATCCGGGGAGCTGTTTTTT	CSVYQGLVSGELFF
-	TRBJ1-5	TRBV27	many	TGTGCCAGCAGAACTAGCAATCAGCCCCAGCATTTT	CASRTSNQPQHF
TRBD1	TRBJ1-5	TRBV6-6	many	TGTGCCAGCAGTTACTTTCAATTGGACAGGGACGGGGATCAGCCCCAGCATTTT	CASSYFQLDRDGDQPQHF
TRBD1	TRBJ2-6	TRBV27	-	TGTGCCAGCAGCGGGGGACAGGGGACTCCTGGGGCCAACGTCCTGACTTTC	CASSGGQGTPGANVLTF
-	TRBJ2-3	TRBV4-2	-	TGTGCCAGCAGCCCGAATATAGGGGCCGGAGATACGCAGTATTTT	CASSPNIGAGDTQYF
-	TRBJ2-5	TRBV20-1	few	TGCAGTGCTTTGGACGGGCAAGGAGAGACCCAGTACTTC	CSALDGQGETQYF
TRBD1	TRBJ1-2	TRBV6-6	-	TGTGCCAGCAGGAAAGGACAGGGGATTAACTATGGCTACACCTTC	CASRKGQGINYGYTF
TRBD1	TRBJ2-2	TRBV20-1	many	TGCAGTGCCCTAACCCGACAGGGACCAGTGACCGGGGAGCTGTTTTTT	CSALTRQGPVTGELFF
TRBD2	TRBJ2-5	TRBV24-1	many	TGTGCCACCAGTGATCCCGGACTAGCGGGAGCCTCCCAAGAGACCCAGTACTTC	CATSDPGLAGASQETQYF